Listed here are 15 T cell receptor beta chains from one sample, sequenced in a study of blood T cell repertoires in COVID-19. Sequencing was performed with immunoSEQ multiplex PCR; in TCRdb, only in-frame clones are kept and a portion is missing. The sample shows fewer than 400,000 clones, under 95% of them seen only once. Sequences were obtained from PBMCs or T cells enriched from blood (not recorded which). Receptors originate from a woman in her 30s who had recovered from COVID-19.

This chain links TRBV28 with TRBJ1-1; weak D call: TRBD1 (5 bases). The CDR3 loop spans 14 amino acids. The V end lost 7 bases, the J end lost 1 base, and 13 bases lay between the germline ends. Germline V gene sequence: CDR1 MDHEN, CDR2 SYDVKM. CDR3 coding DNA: TGTGCCAGCACCAAGGGGCAGCGGAACACTGAAGCTTTCTTT. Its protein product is CASTKGQRNTEAFF. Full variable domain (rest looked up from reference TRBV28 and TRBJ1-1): DVKVTQSSRYLVKRTGEKVFLECVQDMDHENMFWYRQDPGLGLRLIYFSYDVKMKEKGDIPEGYSVSREKKERFSLILESASTNQTSMYLCASTKGQRNTEAFFGQGTRLTVV.

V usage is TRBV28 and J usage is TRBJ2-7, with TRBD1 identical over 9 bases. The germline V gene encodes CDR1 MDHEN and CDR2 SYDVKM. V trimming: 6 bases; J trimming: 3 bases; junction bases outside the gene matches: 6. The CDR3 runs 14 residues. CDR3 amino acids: CASSWGQGGYEQYF. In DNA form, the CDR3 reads TGTGCCAGCAGCTGGGGACAGGGAGGCTACGAGCAGTACTTC.

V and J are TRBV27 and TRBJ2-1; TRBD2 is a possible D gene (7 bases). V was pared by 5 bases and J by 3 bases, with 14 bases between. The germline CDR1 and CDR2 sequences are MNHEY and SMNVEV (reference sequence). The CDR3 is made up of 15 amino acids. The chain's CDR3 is CASSPGGRFYNEQFF. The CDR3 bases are TGTGCCAGCAGTCCGGGGGGCCGTTTCTACAATGAGCAGTTCTTC.

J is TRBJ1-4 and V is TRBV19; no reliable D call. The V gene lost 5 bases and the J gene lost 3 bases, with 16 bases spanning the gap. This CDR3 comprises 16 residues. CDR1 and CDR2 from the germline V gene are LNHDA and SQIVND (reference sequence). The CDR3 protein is CASSEISRRANEKLFF. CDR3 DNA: TGTGCCAGTAGTGAAATTTCGCGCCGAGCTAATGAAAAACTGTTTTTT. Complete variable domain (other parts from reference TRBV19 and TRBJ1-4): DGGITQSPKYLFRKEGQNVTLSCEQNLNHDAMYWYRQDPGQGLRLIYYSQIVNDFQKGDIAEGYSVSREKKESFPLTVTSAQKNPTAFYLCASSEISRRANEKLFFGSGTQLSVL.

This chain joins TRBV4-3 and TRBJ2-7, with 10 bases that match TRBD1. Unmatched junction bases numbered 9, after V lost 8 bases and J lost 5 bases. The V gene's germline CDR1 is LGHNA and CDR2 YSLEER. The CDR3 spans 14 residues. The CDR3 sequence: CASSQVGTGDEQYF. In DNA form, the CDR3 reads TGCGCCAGCTCCCAGGTCGGGACAGGGGACGAGCAGTACTTC.

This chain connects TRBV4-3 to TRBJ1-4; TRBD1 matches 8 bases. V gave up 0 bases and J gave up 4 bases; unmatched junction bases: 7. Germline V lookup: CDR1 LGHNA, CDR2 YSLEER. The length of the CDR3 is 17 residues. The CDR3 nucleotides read TGCGCCAGCAGCCAAGATCCTTTCGACAGGGGTAATGAAAAACTGTTTTTT. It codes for CASSQDPFDRGNEKLFF.

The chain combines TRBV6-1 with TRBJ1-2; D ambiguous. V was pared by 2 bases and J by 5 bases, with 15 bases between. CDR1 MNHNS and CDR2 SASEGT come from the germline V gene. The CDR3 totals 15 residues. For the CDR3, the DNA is TGTGCCAGCAGTGAAATGGGCCCCGAAACTTATGGCTACACCTTC. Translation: CASSEMGPETYGYTF.

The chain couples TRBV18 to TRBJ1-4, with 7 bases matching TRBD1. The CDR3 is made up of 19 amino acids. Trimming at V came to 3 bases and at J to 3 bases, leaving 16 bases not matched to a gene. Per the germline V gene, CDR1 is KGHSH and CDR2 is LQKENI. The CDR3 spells CASSPPYPDRQGPNEKLFF. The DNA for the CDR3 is TGTGCCAGCTCACCGCCGTACCCAGACAGACAGGGTCCTAATGAAAAACTGTTTTTT. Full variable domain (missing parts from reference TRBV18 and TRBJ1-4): NAGVMQNPRHLVRRRGQEARLRCSPMKGHSHVYWYRQLPEEGLKFMVYLQKENIIDESGMPKERFSAEFPKEGPSILRIQQVVRGDSAAYFCASSPPYPDRQGPNEKLFFGSGTQLSVL.

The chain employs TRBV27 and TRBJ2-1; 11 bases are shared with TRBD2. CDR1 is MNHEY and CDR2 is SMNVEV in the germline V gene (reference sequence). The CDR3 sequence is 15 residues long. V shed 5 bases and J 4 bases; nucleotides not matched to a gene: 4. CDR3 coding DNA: TGTGCCAGCAGTGATAGACTAGCGGGGTACAATGAGCAGTTCTTC. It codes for CASSDRLAGYNEQFF.

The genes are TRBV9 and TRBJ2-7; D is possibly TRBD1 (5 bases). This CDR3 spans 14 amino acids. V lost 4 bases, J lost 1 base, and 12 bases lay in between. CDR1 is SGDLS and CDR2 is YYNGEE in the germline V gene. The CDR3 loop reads CASSPRRQSYEQYF. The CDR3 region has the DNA TGTGCCAGCAGCCCCCGAAGACAGTCCTACGAGCAGTACTTC. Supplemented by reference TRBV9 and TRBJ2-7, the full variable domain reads DSGVTQTPKHLITATGQRVTLRCSPRSGDLSVYWYQQSLDQGLQFLIQYYNGEERAKGNILERFSAQQFPDLHSELNLSSLELGDSALYFCASSPRRQSYEQYFGPGTRLTVT.

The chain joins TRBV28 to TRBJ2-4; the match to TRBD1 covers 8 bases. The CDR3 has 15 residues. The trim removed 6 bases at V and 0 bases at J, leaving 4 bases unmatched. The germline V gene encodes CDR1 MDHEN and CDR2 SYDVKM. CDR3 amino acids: CASRGQELAKNIQYF. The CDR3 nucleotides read TGTGCCAGCAGGGGACAGGAACTAGCCAAAAACATTCAGTACTTC. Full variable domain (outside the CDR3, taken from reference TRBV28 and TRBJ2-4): DVKVTQSSRYLVKRTGEKVFLECVQDMDHENMFWYRQDPGLGLRLIYFSYDVKMKEKGDIPEGYSVSREKKERFSLILESASTNQTSMYLCASRGQELAKNIQYFGAGTRLSVL.

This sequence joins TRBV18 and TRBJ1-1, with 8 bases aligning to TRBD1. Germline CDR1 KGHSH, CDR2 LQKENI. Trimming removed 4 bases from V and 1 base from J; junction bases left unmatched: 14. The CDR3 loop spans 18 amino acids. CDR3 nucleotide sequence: TGTGCCAGCTCACGACCGGACAGGGTCGGAAGTCCGAACACTGAAGCTTTCTTT. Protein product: CASSRPDRVGSPNTEAFF.

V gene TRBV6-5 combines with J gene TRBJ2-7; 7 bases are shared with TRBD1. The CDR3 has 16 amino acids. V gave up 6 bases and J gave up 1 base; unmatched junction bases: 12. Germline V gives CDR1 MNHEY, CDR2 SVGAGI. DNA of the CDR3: TGTGCCAGCAGCTACGGCGAAAACAGGGGTTCCTACGAGCAGTACTTC. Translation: CASSYGENRGSYEQYF.

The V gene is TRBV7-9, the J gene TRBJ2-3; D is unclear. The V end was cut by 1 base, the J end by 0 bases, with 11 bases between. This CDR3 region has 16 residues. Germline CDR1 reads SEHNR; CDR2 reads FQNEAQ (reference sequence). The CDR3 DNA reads TGTGCCAGCAGCTTAGTGTTGACTGCCAGCACAGATACGCAGTATTTT. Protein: CASSLVLTASTDTQYF.

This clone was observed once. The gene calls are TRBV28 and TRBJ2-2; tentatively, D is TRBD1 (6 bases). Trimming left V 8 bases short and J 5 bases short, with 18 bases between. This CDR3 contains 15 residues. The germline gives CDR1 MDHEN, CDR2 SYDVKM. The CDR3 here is CASGGSGTGTGELFF. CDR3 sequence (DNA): TGTGCCAGCGGGGGCTCGGGAACGGGGACCGGGGAGCTGTTTTTT.